This entry lists 20 T cell receptor beta chains sequenced from one sample in a study of T cell responses to AZD1222 COVID-19 vaccine. Profiling relied on immunoSEQ multiplex PCR, and the TCRdb table lists in-frame clones only, not all of them. The sample lists 150,000 to 200,000 clones, around 88% occurring once. The sequenced sample was peripheral blood, obtained 28 days after the second AZD1222 dose. The receptors come from an adult who received the AZD1222 COVID-19 vaccine.

The chain recombines TRBV5-6 with TRBJ1-2, with D tentatively TRBD1 (5 bases). Between the trimmed V and J ends, which lost 0 bases and 6 bases, there was a span of 12 bases. Germline V gene data show CDR1 as SGHDT and CDR2 as YYEEEE. This CDR3 has 14 amino acids. The chain's CDR3 is CASSLDSGWNGYTF. Here the CDR3 DNA reads TGTGCCAGCAGCTTGGATTCAGGGTGGAATGGCTACACCTTC.

This chain links TRBV5-1 with TRBJ1-2; D may be TRBD1 (6 bases). Trimming pared 0 bases from V and 3 bases from J, leaving 9 bases between. The CDR3 length is 14 residues. Germline CDR1 SGHRS, CDR2 YFSETQ. The CDR3 bases are TGCGCCAGCAGCTTGGTTCCAGGGGACTATGGCTACACCTTC. This gives the protein CASSLVPGDYGYTF.

The rearrangement joins TRBV7-6 to TRBJ1-1; D may be TRBD1 (5 bases). Germline V lookup: CDR1 SGHVS, CDR2 FNYEAQ. Trimming removed 3 bases from V and 2 bases from J, with 7 bases in between. There are 13 residues in the CDR3. Here the CDR3 reads CASSLTVNTEAFF. The CDR3 DNA sequence: TGTGCCAGCAGCTTGACAGTAAACACTGAAGCTTTCTTT.

This sequence joins TRBV27 and TRBJ1-1, with D maybe TRBD1 (6 bases). V gave up 7 bases and J gave up 4 bases, with 7 bases separating them. The CDR3 runs to 11 residues. Germline CDR1 reads MNHEY; CDR2 reads SMNVEV (reference sequence). This CDR3 reads CASKQGTEAFF. Here the CDR3 DNA reads TGTGCCAGCAAACAGGGCACTGAAGCTTTCTTT.

The chain has TRBV18 and TRBJ2-3; 11 nucleotides align to TRBD2. V shed 3 bases and J 5 bases; nucleotides not matched to a gene: 7. This CDR3 spans 16 amino acids. The germline V gene has CDR1 KGHSH and CDR2 LQKENI. CDR3: CASSPIAGGPRDTQYF. Here the CDR3 DNA reads TGTGCCAGCTCACCGATAGCGGGGGGGCCAAGAGATACGCAGTATTTT.

The chain has TRBV7-2 and TRBJ2-3; D is possibly TRBD1 (5 bases). The ends were cut back, 5 bases at V and 2 bases at J, with 14 bases in the middle. Germline assignment: CDR1 SGHTA and CDR2 FQGNSA. This CDR3 region has 15 residues. The CDR3 region has the DNA TGTGCCAGCAGCCCGACGCGGACATACACAGATACGCAGTATTTT. Translated: CASSPTRTYTDTQYF.

The rearrangement joins TRBV7-4 to TRBJ1-2; D gene unclear. Trimming removed 4 bases from V and 8 bases from J, with 20 bases in between. The CDR3 runs to 15 residues. Germline CDR1 SGHVT, CDR2 SQSDAQ. CDR3 sequence: CASSSLWAGLGGYTF. In DNA, the CDR3 is TGTGCCAGCAGCTCCCTATGGGCAGGTCTGGGCGGCTACACCTTC.

The genes are TRBV28 and TRBJ1-5, with D perhaps matching TRBD1 (5 bases). CDR3 length equals 15 residues. Trimming removed 2 bases at V and 2 bases at J, with 10 bases between. Germline values: CDR1 MDHEN, CDR2 SYDVKM. CDR3 bases: TGTGCCAGCAGTTTACTAGGGGCGGGCAATCAGCCCCAGCATTTT. Translated: CASSLLGAGNQPQHF. Full variable domain (remainder filled in from reference TRBV28 and TRBJ1-5): DVKVTQSSRYLVKRTGEKVFLECVQDMDHENMFWYRQDPGLGLRLIYFSYDVKMKEKGDIPEGYSVSREKKERFSLILESASTNQTSMYLCASSLLGAGNQPQHFGDGTRLSIL.

The V call is TRBV18, the J call TRBJ2-2, with D perhaps TRBD2 (6 bases). This CDR3 contains 15 residues. Germline CDR1 and CDR2: KGHSH and LQKENI. Trimming left V 3 bases short and J 7 bases short, with 15 bases between. CDR3 nucleotide sequence: TGTGCCAGCTCACCCCCGGCCGGGGGTAACGGGGAGCTGTTTTTT. Translating gives CASSPPAGGNGELFF.

This clone was observed once. The chain carries TRBV13 and TRBJ2-7, with TRBD1 as a possible D gene (6 bases). This CDR3 has 14 residues. The germline V and J ends were trimmed by 1 base and 4 bases, with 11 bases remaining between them. Germline CDR1 and CDR2: PRHDT and FYEKMQ (reference sequence). This CDR3 is CASSLVGGKYEQYF. For the CDR3, the DNA is TGTGCCAGCAGCTTAGTAGGGGGAAAATACGAGCAGTACTTC.

The sample holds one count of this clone. The chain joins TRBV28 to TRBJ2-7; TRBD1 aligns across 10 bases. Germline CDR1 is MDHEN and CDR2 is SYDVKM. J lost 6 bases, V lost 6 bases, and 11 bases had no gene match. CDR3 length: 15 amino acids. The CDR3 coding sequence is TGTGCCAGCAGCCCCGGAGGGACAGGGGTAAGCGAGCAGTACTTC. Translation gives CASSPGGTGVSEQYF. Drawing the rest from reference TRBV28 and TRBJ2-7, the complete variable domain is DVKVTQSSRYLVKRTGEKVFLECVQDMDHENMFWYRQDPGLGLRLIYFSYDVKMKEKGDIPEGYSVSREKKERFSLILESASTNQTSMYLCASSPGGTGVSEQYFGPGTRLTVT.

V usage is TRBV7-8 and J usage is TRBJ1-2, with a possible D match to TRBD1 (6 bases). The V gene's germline CDR1 is SGHVS and CDR2 FQNEAQ. The length of the CDR3 is 15 residues. V shed 5 bases and J shed 2 bases, with 15 bases lying between them. DNA of the CDR3: TGTGCCAGCAGCCTAAGGACAGCCGCAAACTATGGCTACACCTTC. This codes for CASSLRTAANYGYTF.

CDR3 in DNA: TGTGCCAGTAGTTCCATCTCCGGGACAGGGAACAATGAGCAGTTCTTC. Protein: CASSSISGTGNNEQFF. The chain links TRBV19 to TRBJ2-1; 9 positions agree with TRBD1. V gave up 5 bases and J gave up 5 bases; unmatched junction bases: 10. This CDR3 is 16 amino acids long. Germline lookup yields CDR1 LNHDA and CDR2 SQIVND (reference sequence).

The chain links TRBV29-1 to TRBJ1-2; no firm D call. The CDR3 loop spans 12 amino acids. V lost 5 bases, J lost 5 bases, and 12 bases lay in between. The germline V gene encodes CDR1 SQVTM and CDR2 ANQGSEA. CDR3 in DNA: TGCAGCGTTCCCGCCCTTTGGTATGGCTACACCTTC. This encodes CSVPALWYGYTF.

J is TRBJ1-5 and V is TRBV20-1, with D possibly matching TRBD1 (6 bases). This CDR3 has 14 residues. Germline CDR1 reads DFQATT; CDR2 reads SNEGSKA (reference sequence). Trimming removed 3 bases from V and 5 bases from J, with 14 bases in between. CDR3 amino acids: CSASVRGSDQPQHF. In DNA form, the CDR3 reads TGCAGTGCTAGTGTAAGGGGGAGTGATCAGCCCCAGCATTTT.

The J gene is TRBJ2-3, the V gene TRBV9; 11 bases fit TRBD2. Germline CDR1 reads SGDLS; CDR2 reads YYNGEE. Trimming removed 0 bases from V and 6 bases from J; junction bases left unmatched: 9. This CDR3 region has 17 residues. The CDR3 reads CASSVVSLAGAGDTQYF. The CDR3 DNA sequence: TGTGCCAGCAGCGTAGTTTCACTAGCGGGGGCTGGGGATACGCAGTATTTT.

V is TRBV5-1 and J is TRBJ2-3; a weak D match, TRBD1 (5 bases). Germline V gene lookup returns CDR1 SGHRS and CDR2 YFSETQ. CDR3 length: 14 amino acids. The V end lost 3 bases, the J end lost 0 bases, and 8 bases lay between the germline ends. The CDR3 loop is CASSSRQSTDTQYF. CDR3 bases: TGCGCCAGCAGCTCCCGACAGAGCACAGATACGCAGTATTTT.

This chain joins TRBV30 and TRBJ1-2; no clear D gene. The CDR3 totals 13 residues. The germline V and J ends were trimmed by 2 bases and 8 bases, with 15 bases remaining between them. Looked up from germline, CDR1 is GTSNPN and CDR2 is SVGIG (reference sequence). For the CDR3, the DNA is TGTGCCTGGAGTCGAACGATCAGGAGCGGCTACACCTTC. Translated, it gives CAWSRTIRSGYTF. The full variable domain, in which reference TRBV30 and TRBJ1-2 provide the parts outside the CDR3, is SQTIHQWPATLVQPVGSPLSLECTVEGTSNPNLYWYRQAAGRGLQLLFYSVGIGQISSEVPQNLSASRPQDRQFILSSKKLLLSDSGFYLCAWSRTIRSGYTFGSGTRLTVV.

The rearrangement links TRBV4-2 to TRBJ2-7; the D call may be TRBD1 or TRBD2 (6 bases each). V was clipped by 0 bases and J by 6 bases, with 15 bases between them. CDR3 length equals 15 residues. Germline assignment: CDR1 LGHNA and CDR2 YNFKEQ. The CDR3 protein is CASSQDLGGAPEQYF. DNA of the CDR3: TGTGCCAGCAGCCAAGATTTGGGGGGCGCACCCGAGCAGTACTTC.

V gene TRBV29-1 combines with J gene TRBJ2-7; D not resolved. This CDR3 spans 13 amino acids. V was pared by 4 bases and J by 6 bases, with 16 bases between. Germline V CDR1 and CDR2: SQVTM, ANQGSEA. CDR3 loop: CSVGLVAAGEQYF. In DNA, the CDR3 is TGCAGCGTTGGCCTGGTGGCTGCCGGCGAGCAGTACTTC.